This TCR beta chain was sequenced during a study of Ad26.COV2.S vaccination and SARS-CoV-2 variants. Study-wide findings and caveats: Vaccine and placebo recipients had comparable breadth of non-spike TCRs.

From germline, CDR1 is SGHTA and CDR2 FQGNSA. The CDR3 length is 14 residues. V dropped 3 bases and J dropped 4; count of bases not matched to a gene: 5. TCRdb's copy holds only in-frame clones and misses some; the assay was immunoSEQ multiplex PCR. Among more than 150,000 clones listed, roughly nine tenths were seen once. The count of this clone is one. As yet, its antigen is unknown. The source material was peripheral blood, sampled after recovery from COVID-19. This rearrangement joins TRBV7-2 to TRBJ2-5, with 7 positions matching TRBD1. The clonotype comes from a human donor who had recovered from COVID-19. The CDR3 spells CASSLWDSGETQYF. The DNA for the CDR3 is TGTGCCAGCAGCTTGTGGGACAGCGGAGAGACCCAGTACTTC.